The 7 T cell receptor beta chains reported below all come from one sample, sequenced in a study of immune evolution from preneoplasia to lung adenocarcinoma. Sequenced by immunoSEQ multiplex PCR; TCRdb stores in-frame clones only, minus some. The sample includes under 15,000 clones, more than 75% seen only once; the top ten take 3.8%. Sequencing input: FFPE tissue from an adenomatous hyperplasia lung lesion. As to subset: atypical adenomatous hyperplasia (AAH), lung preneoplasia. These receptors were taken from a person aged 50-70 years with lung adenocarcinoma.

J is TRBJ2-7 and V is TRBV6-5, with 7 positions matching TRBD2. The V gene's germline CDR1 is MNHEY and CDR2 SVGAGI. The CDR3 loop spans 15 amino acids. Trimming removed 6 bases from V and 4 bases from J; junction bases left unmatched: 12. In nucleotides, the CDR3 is TGTGCCAGCAGGGGCAAGAAGGGGAGGGCGTACGAGCAGTACTTC. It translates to CASRGKKGRAYEQYF.

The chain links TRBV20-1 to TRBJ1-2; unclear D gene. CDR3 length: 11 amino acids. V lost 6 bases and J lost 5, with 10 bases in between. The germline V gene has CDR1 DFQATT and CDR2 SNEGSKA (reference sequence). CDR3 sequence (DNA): TGCAGTGCCGAACTCCTGTATGGCTACACCTTC. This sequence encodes CSAELLYGYTF.

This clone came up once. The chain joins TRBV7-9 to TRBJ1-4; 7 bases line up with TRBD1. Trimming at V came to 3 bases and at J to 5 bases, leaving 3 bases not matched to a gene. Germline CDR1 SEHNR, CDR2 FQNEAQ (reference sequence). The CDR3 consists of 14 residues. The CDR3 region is CASSFLDRNEKLFF. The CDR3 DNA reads TGTGCCAGCAGCTTCCTGGACAGGAATGAAAAACTGTTTTTT.

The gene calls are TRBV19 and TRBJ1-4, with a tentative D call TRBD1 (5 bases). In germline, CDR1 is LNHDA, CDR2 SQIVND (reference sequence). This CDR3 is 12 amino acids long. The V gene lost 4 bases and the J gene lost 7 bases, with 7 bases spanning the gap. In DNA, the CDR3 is TGTGCCAGTAGTAAGAGGGGTGAAAAACTGTTTTTT. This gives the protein CASSKRGEKLFF.

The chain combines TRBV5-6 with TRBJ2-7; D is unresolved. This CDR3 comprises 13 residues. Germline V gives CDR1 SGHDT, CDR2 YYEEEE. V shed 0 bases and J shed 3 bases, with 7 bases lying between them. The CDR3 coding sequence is TGTGCCAGCAGCTTGGTCAGTGACTACGAGCAGTACTTC. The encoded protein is CASSLVSDYEQYF.

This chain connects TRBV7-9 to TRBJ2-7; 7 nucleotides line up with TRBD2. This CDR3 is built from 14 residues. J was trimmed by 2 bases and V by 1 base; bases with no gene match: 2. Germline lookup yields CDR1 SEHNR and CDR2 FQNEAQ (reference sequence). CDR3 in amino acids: CASSLGGRTYEQYF. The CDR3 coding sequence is TGTGCCAGCAGCTTAGGCGGGAGAACCTACGAGCAGTACTTC.

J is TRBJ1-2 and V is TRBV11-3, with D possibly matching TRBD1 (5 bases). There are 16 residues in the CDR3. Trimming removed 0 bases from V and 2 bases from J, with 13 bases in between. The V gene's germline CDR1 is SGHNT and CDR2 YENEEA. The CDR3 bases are TGTGCCAGCAGCTTAGAAGGCCGTGCAGGGAACTATGGCTACACCTTC. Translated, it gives CASSLEGRAGNYGYTF.